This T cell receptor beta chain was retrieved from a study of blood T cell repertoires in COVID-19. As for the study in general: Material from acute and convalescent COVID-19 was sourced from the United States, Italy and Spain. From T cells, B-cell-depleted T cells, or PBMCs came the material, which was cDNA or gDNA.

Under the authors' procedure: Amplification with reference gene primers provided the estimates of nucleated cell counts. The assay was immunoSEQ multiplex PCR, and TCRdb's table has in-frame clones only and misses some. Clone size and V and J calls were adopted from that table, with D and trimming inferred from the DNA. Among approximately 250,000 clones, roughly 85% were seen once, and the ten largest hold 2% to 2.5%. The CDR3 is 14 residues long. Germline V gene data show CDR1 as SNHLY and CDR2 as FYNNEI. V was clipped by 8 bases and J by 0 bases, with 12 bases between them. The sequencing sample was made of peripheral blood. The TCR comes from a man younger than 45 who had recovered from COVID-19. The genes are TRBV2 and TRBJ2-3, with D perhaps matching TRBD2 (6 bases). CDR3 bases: TGTGCCAGCTGCGCGGGGCTGAGCACAGATACGCAGTATTTT. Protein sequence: CASCAGLSTDTQYF.